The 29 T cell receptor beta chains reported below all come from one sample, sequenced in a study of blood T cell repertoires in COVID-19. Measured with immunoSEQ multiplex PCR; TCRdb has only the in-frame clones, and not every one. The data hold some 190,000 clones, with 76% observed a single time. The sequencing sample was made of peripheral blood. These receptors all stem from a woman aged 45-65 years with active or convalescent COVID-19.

As DNA, the CDR3 is TGTGCCAGTAGTATAGATGGTGCCGCCGGTAGAGCTTTCTTT. This sequence encodes CASSIDGAAGRAFF. This chain links TRBV19 with TRBJ1-1; D gene ambiguous. Between the trimmed V and J ends, which lost 0 bases and 10 bases, there was a span of 15 bases. The CDR3 consists of 14 residues. Germline V lookup: CDR1 LNHDA, CDR2 SQIVND (reference sequence).

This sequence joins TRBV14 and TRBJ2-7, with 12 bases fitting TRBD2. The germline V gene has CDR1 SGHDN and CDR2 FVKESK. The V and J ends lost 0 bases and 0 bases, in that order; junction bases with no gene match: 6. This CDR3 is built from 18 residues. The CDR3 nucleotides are TGTGCCAGCAGCCAAGATCCAACTAGCGGGAGGAGCTCCTACGAGCAGTACTTC. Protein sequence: CASSQDPTSGRSSYEQYF.

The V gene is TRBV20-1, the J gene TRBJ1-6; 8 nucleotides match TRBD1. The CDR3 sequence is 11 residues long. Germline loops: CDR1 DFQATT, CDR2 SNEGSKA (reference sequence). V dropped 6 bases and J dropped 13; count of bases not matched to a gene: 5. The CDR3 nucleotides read TGCAGTGCGACCGGACAGGGCCCCCTCCACTTT. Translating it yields CSATGQGPLHF.

The CDR3 loop is CAWRGGRSRNYGYTF. CDR3 DNA sequence: TGTGCCTGGAGAGGAGGGCGTAGTAGGAACTATGGCTACACCTTC. The chain is built from TRBV30 and TRBJ1-2; D remains ambiguous. V was shortened by 3 bases and J by 2 bases, with 16 bases between the two germline ends. Germline values: CDR1 GTSNPN, CDR2 SVGIG (reference sequence). The CDR3 consists of 15 residues.

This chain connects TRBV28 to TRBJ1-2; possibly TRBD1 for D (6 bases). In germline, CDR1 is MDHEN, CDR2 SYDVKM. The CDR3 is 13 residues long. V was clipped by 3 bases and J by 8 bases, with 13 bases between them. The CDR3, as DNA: TGTGCCAGCAGTTTTCCCGGTAGGGGGGGCTACACCTTC. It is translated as CASSFPGRGGYTF.

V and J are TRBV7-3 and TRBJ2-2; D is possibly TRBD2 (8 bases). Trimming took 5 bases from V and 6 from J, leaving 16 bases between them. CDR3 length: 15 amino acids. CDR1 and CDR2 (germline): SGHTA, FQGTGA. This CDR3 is CASSESGGQPGELFF. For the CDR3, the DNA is TGTGCCAGCAGCGAAAGCGGGGGACAGCCCGGGGAGCTGTTTTTT.

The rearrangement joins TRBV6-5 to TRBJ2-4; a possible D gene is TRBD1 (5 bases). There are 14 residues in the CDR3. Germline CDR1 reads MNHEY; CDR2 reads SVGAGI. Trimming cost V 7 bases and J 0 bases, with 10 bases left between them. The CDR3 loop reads CASTGSLAKNIQYF. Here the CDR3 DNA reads TGTGCCAGCACAGGGTCTTTAGCCAAAAACATTCAGTACTTC.

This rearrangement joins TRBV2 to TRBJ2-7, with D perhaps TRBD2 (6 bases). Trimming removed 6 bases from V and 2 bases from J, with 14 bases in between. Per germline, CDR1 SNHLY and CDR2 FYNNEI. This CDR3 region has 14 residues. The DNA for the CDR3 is TGTGCCAGCAGAATCGGGGGTCCCACCTACGAGCAGTACTTC. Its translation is CASRIGGPTYEQYF.

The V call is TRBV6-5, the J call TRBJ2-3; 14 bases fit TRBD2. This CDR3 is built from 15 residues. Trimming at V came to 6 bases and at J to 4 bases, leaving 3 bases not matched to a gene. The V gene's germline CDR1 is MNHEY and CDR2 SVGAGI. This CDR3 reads CASRGTSGRADTQYF. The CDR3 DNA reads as TGTGCCAGCAGGGGGACTAGCGGGAGAGCAGATACGCAGTATTTT.

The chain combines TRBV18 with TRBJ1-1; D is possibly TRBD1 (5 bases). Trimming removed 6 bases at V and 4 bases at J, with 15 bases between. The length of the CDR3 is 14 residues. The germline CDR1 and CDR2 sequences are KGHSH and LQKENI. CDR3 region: CASSQAGRSTEAFF. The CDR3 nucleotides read TGTGCCAGCTCCCAGGCAGGGCGAAGCACTGAAGCTTTCTTT.

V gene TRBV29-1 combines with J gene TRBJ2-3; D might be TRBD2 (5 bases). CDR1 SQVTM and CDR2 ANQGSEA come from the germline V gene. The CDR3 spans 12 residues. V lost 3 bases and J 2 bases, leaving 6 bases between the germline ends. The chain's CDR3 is CSVEGVTDTQYF. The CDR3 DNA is TGCAGCGTTGAGGGAGTCACAGATACGCAGTATTTT.

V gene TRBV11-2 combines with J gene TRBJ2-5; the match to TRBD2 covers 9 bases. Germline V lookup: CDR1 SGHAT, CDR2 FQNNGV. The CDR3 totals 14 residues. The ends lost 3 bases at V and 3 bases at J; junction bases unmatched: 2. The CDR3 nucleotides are TGTGCCAGCAGCTTGGGCGGGGGGGAAGAGACCCAGTACTTC. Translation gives CASSLGGGEETQYF.

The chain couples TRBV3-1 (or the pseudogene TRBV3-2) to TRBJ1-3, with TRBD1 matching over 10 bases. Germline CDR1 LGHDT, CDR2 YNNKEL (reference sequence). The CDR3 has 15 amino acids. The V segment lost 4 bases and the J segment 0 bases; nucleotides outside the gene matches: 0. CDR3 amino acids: CASSRTGGSGNTIYF. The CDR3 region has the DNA TGTGCCAGCAGCCGGACAGGGGGCTCTGGAAACACCATATATTTT.

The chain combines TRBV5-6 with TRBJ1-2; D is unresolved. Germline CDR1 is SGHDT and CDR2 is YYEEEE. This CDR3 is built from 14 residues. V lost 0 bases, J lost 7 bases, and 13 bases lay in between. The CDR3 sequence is CASSLGPGYGGYTF. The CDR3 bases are TGTGCCAGCAGCTTGGGGCCAGGTTATGGTGGCTACACCTTC.

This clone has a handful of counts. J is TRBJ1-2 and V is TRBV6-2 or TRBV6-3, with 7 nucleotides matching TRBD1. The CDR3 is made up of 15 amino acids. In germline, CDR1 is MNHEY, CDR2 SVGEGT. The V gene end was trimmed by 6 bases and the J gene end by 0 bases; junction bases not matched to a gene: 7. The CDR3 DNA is TGTGCCAGCAGCAGACGGGACAGCGCTAACTATGGCTACACCTTC. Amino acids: CASSRRDSANYGYTF.

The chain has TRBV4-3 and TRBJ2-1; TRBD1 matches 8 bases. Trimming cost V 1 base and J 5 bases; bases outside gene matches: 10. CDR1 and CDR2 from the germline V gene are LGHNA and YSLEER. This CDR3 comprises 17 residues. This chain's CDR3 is CASSQAPGQGANNEQFF. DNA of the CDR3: TGCGCCAGCAGCCAAGCGCCTGGCCAGGGGGCAAACAATGAGCAGTTCTTC.

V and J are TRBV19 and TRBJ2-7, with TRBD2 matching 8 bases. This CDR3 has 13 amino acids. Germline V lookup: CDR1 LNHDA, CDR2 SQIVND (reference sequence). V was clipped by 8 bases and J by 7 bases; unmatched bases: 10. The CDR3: CASRTSGPGEQYF. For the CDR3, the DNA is TGTGCCAGTCGTACTAGCGGCCCGGGGGAGCAGTACTTC.

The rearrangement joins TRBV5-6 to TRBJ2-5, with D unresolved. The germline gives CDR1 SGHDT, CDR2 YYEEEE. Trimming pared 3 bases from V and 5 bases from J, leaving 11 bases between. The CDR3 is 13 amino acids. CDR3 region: CASSSDSVETQYF. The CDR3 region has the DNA TGTGCCAGCAGCTCCGACTCTGTGGAGACCCAGTACTTC.

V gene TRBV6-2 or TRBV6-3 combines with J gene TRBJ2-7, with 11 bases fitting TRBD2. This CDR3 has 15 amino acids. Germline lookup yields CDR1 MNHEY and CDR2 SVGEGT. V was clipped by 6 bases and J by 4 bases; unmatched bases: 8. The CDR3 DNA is TGTGCCAGCAGCCAACTAGCGGGAGTCTCTTACGAGCAGTACTTC. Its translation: CASSQLAGVSYEQYF.

The CDR3 spells CASSQNQGARYEKLFF. The CDR3 region has the DNA TGTGCCAGCAGCCAAAATCAGGGGGCGCGGTATGAAAAACTGTTTTTT. The chain carries TRBV4-2 and TRBJ1-4, with 8 bases identical to TRBD1. V shed 2 bases and J 6 bases; nucleotides not matched to a gene: 8. CDR1 is LGHNA and CDR2 is YNFKEQ in the germline V gene. The CDR3 extends over 16 amino acids.

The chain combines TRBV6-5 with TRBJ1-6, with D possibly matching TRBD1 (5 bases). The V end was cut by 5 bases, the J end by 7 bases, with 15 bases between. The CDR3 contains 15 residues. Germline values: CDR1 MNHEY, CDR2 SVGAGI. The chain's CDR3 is CASSLILRGNSPLHF. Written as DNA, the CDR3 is TGTGCCAGCAGTCTTATTCTTAGGGGAAATTCACCCCTCCACTTT.

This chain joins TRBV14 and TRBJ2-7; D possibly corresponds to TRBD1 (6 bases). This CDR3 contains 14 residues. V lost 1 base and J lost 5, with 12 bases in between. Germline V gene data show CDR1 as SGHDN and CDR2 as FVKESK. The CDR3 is CASSQGQVINEQYF. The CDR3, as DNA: TGTGCCAGCAGCCAAGGACAGGTTATCAACGAGCAGTACTTC.

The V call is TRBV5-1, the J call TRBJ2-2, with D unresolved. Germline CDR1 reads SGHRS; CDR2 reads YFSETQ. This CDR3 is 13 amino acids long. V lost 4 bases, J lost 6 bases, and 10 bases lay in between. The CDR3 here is CASSPLEAGELFF. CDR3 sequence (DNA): TGCGCCAGCAGCCCTTTAGAAGCCGGGGAGCTGTTTTTT.

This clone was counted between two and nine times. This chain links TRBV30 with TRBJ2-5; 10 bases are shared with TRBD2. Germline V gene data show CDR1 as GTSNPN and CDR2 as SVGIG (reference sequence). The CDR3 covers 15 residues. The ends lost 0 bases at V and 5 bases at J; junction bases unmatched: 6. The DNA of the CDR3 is TGTGCCTGGAGTGTAGTCCTAGCGGGGGAGGAGACCCAGTACTTC. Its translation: CAWSVVLAGEETQYF.

CDR3: CASSFPRGETQYF. In DNA form, the CDR3 reads TGTGCCAGCAGCTTTCCAAGGGGAGAGACCCAGTACTTC. The V call is TRBV7-2, the J call TRBJ2-5; a weak D match, TRBD1 (5 bases). Trimming left V 3 bases short and J 4 bases short, with 9 bases between. CDR3 length: 13 residues. Per the germline V gene, CDR1 is SGHTA and CDR2 is FQGNSA.

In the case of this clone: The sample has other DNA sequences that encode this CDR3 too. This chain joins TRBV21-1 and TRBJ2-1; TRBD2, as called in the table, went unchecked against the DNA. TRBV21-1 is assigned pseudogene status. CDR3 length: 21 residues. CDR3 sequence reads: CASSIPGRDYEKPPLYNEQFF. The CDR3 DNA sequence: TGTGCCAGCAGTATCCCGGGACGGGACTACGAGAAGCCCCCTCTTTACAATGAGCAGTTCTTC.

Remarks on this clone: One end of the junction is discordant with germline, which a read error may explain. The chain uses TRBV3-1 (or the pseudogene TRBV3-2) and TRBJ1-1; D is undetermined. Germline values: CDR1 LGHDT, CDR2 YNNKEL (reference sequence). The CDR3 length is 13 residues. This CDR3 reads CASSQGSNTEAFF. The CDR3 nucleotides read TGTGCCAGCAGCCAAGGGTCGAACACAGAAGCTTTCTTT.

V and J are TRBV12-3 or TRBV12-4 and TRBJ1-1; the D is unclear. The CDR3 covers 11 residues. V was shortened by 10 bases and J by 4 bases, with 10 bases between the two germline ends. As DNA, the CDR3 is TGTGCCACCCAGCCGGGCACTGAAGCTTTCTTT. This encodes CATQPGTEAFF.

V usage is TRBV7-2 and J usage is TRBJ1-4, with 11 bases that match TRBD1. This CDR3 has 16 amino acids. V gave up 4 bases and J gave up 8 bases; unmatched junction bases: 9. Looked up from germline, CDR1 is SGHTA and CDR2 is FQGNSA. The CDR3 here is CASSYTGTGGKEKLFF. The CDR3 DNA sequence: TGTGCCAGCAGCTACACCGGGACAGGGGGAAAGGAAAAACTGTTTTTT.